The sequence of this T cell receptor beta chain was determined in a study of T-cell memory formation after mild COVID-19. Across the study: Largely, TCR clusters stayed within a single donor. Study-wide points: Later expanders leaned CD4+, whereas day 15 to 85 contracting clones were balanced CD4/CD8.

The sample holds a few counts of this clonotype. Its specificity is not known. A single record per CDR3 protein comes from TCRdb applying MiXCR to the 5' RACE reads. The table records roughly 190,000 distinct CDR3 sequences, roughly a tenth of them present only once. The J segment lost 2 bases and the V segment lost 6 bases, leaving 10 bases of the junction unmatched. CDR1 and CDR2 (germline): SGHNT, YYREEE (reference sequence). The CDR3 runs 15 residues. This clonotype was obtained from a young man who had mild COVID-19 (a few samples of this study predate the infection). Cell type and time point are not known. Sequencing input: PBMCs or a T cell subset sorted from them (not recorded which). The V and J genes are TRBV5-4 and TRBJ2-5; 7 nucleotides line up with TRBD1. CDR3 sequence (DNA): TGTGCCAGCACCATTAGAAGGGGGCCTCAAGAGACCCAGTACTTC. Protein: CASTIRRGPQETQYF.